The clone carrying this TCR beta chain was counted ten times or more. Its antigen is still unknown. All gene names here are mouse names. The read terminates 4 residues ahead of where the CDR3 ends, so the germline J gene completes it. RNA, once extracted, was reverse transcribed into cDNA for use as the sequencing template. TCRdb's table, derived via immunoSEQ multiplex PCR, lists solely in-frame clones and lacks some. Found here are around 290,000 clones, no singletons; the ten largest cover 1.2%. These data belong to a study of CD8+ T cells in alopecia areata. Whole-study results and caveats: Mice showed clearer TCR sharing than patients did, a gap that was possibly HLA-related.

This CDR3 region has 13 residues. In germline, CDR1 is MSHET, CDR2 SYDVDS. Unmatched junction bases numbered 1, after V lost 7 bases and J lost 2 bases. Using CD4, CD8alpha, NKG2D, NKG2ACE and other markers, pooled cutaneous lymph node cells were sorted. The chain joins TRBV29 to TRBJ1-2; 10 bases match TRBD1. The sample taken for sequencing was CD4+ T cells sorted from a lymph node. The clonotype comes from a C3H/HeJ mouse with alopecia areata. The mice in this strain carry MHC haplotype H2-k. The CDR3 bases that were read are TGTGCTAGCAAGACAGGGGGCAACTCC. Translated: CASKTGGNS. The entire CDR3 protein reads CASKTGGNSDYTF.